The TCR beta chain under discussion was sequenced for a study of blood T cell repertoires in COVID-19. Study context: Samples taken during acute and convalescent COVID-19 were collected in the United States, Italy and Spain. PBMCs, B-cell-depleted T cells, or T cells were the source of the cDNA or gDNA that made up the material.

As originally analysed: Reference gene primers were amplified, and this amplification served to estimate nucleated cell counts. Sequencing used immunoSEQ multiplex PCR; TCRdb keeps in-frame clones, though not all of them. V and J calls and clone size are as listed in that table; D and trimming were resolved from the DNA. The sample contains 95,000 to 100,000 clones, around nine tenths of which appear only once. The CDR3 has 13 amino acids. Germline V gene data show CDR1 as MNHNY and CDR2 as SVGAGI (reference sequence). After removal of 6 bases from V and 8 bases from J, the junction contained 5 bases not matched to a gene. This clone was seen a single time.

This chain joins TRBV6-6 and TRBJ2-2; 8 bases map to TRBD1. The receptor's source is a man aged 80 or over with acute or convalescent COVID-19. Source material: peripheral blood. CDR3 residues: CASSLRGQGELFF. The CDR3 DNA reads as TGTGCCAGCAGCCTCAGGGGGCAGGGGGAGCTGTTTTTT.